This T cell receptor (beta chain) was sequenced for a study of blood T cell repertoires in COVID-19. The overall study: Specimens from acute and convalescent COVID-19 originated in the United States, Italy and Spain. Sources were T cells, B-cell-depleted T cells, or PBMCs; the material itself was cDNA or gDNA.

In the original workflow: Reference gene primer amplification yielded estimated nucleated cell counts. TCRdb's table, derived via immunoSEQ multiplex PCR, lists solely in-frame clones and lacks some. That table gives V, J and clone size, and the DNA gave D and trimming. The sample gives fewer than 300,000 clones, 70% to 85% of which show up once; more than 2.5% is in the top ten. The germline CDR1 and CDR2 sequences are SGHRS and YFSETQ. J was trimmed by 3 bases and V by 3 bases; bases with no gene match: 5. The length of the CDR3 is 15 residues. This sequence was found in a woman of 80 years or more with acute or convalescent COVID-19. The sequencing input was peripheral blood. The chain is built from TRBV5-1 and TRBJ2-3; TRBD1 aligns across 9 bases. The DNA for the CDR3 is TGCGCCAGCAGCTCCGGACAGGGGAGGACAGATACGCAGTATTTT. Translated: CASSSGQGRTDTQYF.